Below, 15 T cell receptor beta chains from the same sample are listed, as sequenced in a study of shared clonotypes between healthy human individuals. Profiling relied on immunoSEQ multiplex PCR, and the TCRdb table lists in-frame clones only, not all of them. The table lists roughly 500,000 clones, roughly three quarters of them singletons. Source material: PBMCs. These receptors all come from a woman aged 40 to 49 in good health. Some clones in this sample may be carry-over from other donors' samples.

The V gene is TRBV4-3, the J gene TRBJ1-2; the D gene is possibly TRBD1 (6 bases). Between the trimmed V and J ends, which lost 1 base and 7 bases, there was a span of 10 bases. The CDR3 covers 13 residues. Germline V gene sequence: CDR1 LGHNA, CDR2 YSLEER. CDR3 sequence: CASSQVIGGGYTF. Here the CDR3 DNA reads TGCGCCAGCAGCCAAGTAATAGGGGGTGGCTACACCTTC.

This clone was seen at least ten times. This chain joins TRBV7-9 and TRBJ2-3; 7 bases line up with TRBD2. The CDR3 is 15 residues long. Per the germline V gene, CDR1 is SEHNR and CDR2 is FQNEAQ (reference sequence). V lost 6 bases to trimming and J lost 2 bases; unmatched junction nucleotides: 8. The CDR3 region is CASSARDYLTDTQYF. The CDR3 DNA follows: TGTGCCAGCAGTGCGAGGGACTACCTCACAGATACGCAGTATTTT.

This chain's CDR3 is CAISQEETQYF. CDR3 nucleotide sequence: TGTGCCATCAGTCAGGAAGAGACCCAGTACTTC. The rearrangement links TRBV10-3 to TRBJ2-5; no definite D call. This CDR3 contains 11 residues. Germline loops: CDR1 ENHRY, CDR2 SYGVKD. V lost 5 bases and J 3 bases, leaving 4 bases between the germline ends.

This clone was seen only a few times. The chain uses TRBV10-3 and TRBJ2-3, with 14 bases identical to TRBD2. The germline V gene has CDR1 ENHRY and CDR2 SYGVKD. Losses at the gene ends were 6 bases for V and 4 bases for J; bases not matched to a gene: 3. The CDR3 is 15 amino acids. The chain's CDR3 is CAISGLAGGPDTQYF. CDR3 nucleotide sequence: TGTGCCATCAGCGGACTAGCGGGAGGCCCAGATACGCAGTATTTT.

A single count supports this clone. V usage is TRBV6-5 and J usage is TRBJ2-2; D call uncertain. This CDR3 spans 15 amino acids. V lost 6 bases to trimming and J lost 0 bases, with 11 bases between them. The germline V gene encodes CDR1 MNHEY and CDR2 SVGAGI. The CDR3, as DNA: TGTGCCAGCAGGATACAGTACACGAACACCGGGGAGCTGTTTTTT. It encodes CASRIQYTNTGELFF.

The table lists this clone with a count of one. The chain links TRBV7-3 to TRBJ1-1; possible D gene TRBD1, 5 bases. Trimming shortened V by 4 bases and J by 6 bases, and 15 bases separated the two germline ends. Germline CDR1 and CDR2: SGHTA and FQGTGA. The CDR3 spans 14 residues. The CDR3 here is CASSSTRDAAEAFF. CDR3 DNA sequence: TGTGCCAGCAGCTCCACTCGGGACGCCGCTGAAGCTTTCTTT.

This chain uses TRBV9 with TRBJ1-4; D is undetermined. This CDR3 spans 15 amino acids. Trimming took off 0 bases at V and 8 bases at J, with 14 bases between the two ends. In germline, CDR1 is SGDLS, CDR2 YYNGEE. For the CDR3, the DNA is TGTGCCAGCAGCGTAGGAGTAAATGACAAAGAAAAACTGTTTTTT. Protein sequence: CASSVGVNDKEKLFF.

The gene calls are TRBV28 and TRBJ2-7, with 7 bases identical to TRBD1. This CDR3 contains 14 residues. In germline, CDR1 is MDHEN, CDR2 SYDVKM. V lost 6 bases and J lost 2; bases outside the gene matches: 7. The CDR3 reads CASRTTGYPYEQYF. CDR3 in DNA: TGTGCCAGCAGAACGACAGGGTATCCCTACGAGCAGTACTTC.

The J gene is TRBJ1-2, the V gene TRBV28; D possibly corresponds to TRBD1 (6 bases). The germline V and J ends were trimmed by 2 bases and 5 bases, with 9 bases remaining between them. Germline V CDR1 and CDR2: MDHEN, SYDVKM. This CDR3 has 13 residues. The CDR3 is CASSLGTQYGYTF. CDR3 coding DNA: TGTGCCAGCAGTTTAGGGACACAGTATGGCTACACCTTC.

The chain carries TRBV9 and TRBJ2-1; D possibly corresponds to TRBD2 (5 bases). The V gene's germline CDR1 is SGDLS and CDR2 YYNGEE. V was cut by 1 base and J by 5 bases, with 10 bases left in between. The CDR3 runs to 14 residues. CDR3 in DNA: TGTGCCAGCAGCGTATCCTTAGCGAACAATGAGCAGTTCTTC. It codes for CASSVSLANNEQFF.

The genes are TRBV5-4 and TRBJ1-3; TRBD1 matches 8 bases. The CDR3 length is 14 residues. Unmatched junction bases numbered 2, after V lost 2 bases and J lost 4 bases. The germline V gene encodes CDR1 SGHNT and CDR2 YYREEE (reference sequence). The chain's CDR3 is CASSFRTGGNTIYF. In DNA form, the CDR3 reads TGTGCCAGCAGCTTCCGGACAGGGGGAAACACCATATATTTT.

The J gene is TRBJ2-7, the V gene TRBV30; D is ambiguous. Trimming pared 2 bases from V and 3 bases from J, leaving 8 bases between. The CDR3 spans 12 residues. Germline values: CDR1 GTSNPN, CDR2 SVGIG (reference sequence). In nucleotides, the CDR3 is TGTGCCTGGAGTAGTCTAGGCTACGAGCAGTACTTC. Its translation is CAWSSLGYEQYF.

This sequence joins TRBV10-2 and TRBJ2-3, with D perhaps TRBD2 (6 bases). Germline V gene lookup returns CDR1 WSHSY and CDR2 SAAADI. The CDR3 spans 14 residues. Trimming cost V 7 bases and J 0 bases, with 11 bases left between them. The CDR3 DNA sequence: TGCGCCAGCAAAGGCGGGACTAGCACAGATACGCAGTATTTT. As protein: CASKGGTSTDTQYF.

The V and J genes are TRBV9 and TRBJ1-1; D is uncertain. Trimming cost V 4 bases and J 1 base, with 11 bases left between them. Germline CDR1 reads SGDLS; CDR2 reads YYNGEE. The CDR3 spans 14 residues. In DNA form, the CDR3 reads TGTGCCAGCAGCCCCCAGACGGCGAACACTGAAGCTTTCTTT. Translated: CASSPQTANTEAFF.

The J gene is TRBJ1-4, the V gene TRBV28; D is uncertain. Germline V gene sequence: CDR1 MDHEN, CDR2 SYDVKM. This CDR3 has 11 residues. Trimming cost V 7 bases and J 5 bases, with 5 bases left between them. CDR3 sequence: CASMRNEKLFF. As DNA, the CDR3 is TGTGCCAGCATGAGGAATGAAAAACTGTTTTTT. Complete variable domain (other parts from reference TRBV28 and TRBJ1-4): DVKVTQSSRYLVKRTGEKVFLECVQDMDHENMFWYRQDPGLGLRLIYFSYDVKMKEKGDIPEGYSVSREKKERFSLILESASTNQTSMYLCASMRNEKLFFGSGTQLSVL.